The clone carrying this T cell receptor (beta chain) was detected a few times. Authors' data handling: Estimation of nucleated cell counts was performed using reference gene primer amplification. TCRdb keeps only in-frame clones here, not all; method: immunoSEQ multiplex PCR. V, J and clone size were drawn from that table, and D and trimming were deduced from the DNA. The sample lists approximately 90,000 clones; around 87% were seen once. CDR1 and CDR2 (germline): SSHAT, FNYEAQ (reference sequence). The CDR3 covers 14 residues. V was shortened by 4 bases and J by 0 bases, with 6 bases between the two germline ends. The data were taken from a study of blood T cell repertoires in COVID-19. Whole-study context: COVID-19 samples from acute and convalescent phases originated in the United States, Italy and Spain. PBMCs, B-cell-depleted T cells, or T cells provided the cDNA or gDNA that made up the material.

This chain links TRBV7-7 with TRBJ2-2; D remains unclear. This sequence was found in a human donor in a cohort sampled during active COVID-19. Sequenced material: peripheral blood. The DNA of the CDR3 is TGTGCCAGCAGCTCACAGACGAACACCGGGGAGCTGTTTTTT. Its translation: CASSSQTNTGELFF.